The rows below give T cell receptor beta chains drawn from one sample of a study of blood T cell repertoires in COVID-19. Libraries were prepared by immunoSEQ multiplex PCR; TCRdb keeps only in-frame clonotypes and omits some of them. The table has a few hundred thousand clones, around 90% seen once. Sequencing was done on a sample of peripheral blood. Receptors originate from a man between 18 and 29 years old with COVID-19, enrolled during active disease. CDR3s include the opening cysteine and the closing phenylalanine or tryptophan. D genes are given only for firm matches. Only some rows state a clone size, as once, few, many or a class for expanded clones.

TRBV14	19	-	TRBD2	TRBJ2-1	TGTGCCAGCAGCCAAGGGGCCCGACTAGCGGGAGATTCTCACAATGAGCAGTTCTTC	CASSQGARLAGDSHNEQFF
TRBV2	14	-	TRBD1	TRBJ1-2	TGTGCCAGCAGTCCACAGGGGGTTGGGTATGGCTACACCTTC	CASSPQGVGYGYTF
TRBV4-1	16	-	TRBD1	TRBJ2-7	TGCGCCAGCAGCCTACGTACCGGGACAGGGGTAGTCGAGCAGTACTTC	CASSLRTGTGVVEQYF
TRBV7-9	12	many	TRBD1	TRBJ1-1	TGTGCCAGCAGCTCAGAGGACAGGGAGGCTTTCTTT	CASSSEDREAFF
TRBV6-5	13	-	-	TRBJ2-7	TGTGCCAGCAGTTACGTCTCAGGATACGAGCAGTACTTC	CASSYVSGYEQYF
TRBV27	13	-	TRBD1	TRBJ2-7	TGTGCCAGCAGTTTGGGACAGCACTACGAGCAGTACTTC	CASSLGQHYEQYF
TRBV7-3	16	-	TRBD2	TRBJ2-1	TGTGCCAGCAGCCCCGGGGGTAGCGGGAGAATCCATGAGCAGTTCTTC	CASSPGGSGRIHEQFF
TRBV7-9	14	-	TRBD1	TRBJ1-1	TGTGCCAGCAGCTTTGGACAGGGAAGCACTGAAGCTTTCTTT	CASSFGQGSTEAFF
TRBV7-9	16	-	-	TRBJ2-3	TGTGCCAGCAGCTTAGAAGGGAGATCTAGCACAGATACGCAGTATTTT	CASSLEGRSSTDTQYF
TRBV28	13	few	-	TRBJ2-7	TGTGCCAGCAGCTTCCTGACAGGCAACGAGCAGTACTTC	CASSFLTGNEQYF
TRBV2	12	-	TRBD1	TRBJ1-5	TGTGCCAGCCGGGACAGATATCAGCCCCAGCATTTT	CASRDRYQPQHF
TRBV2	16	-	-	TRBJ1-6	TGTGCCAGCAGTGAAAGGAGGGTCAGTCGCTGGTCACCCCTCCACTTT	CASSERRVSRWSPLHF
TRBV7-9	17	few	TRBD1	TRBJ1-4	TGTGCCAGCAGTAATAGGACAGGGGGCTCCTGGGTGGAAAAACTGTTTTTT	CASSNRTGGSWVEKLFF
TRBV29-1	13	-	TRBD1	TRBJ2-7	TGCAGCGCCTCGGACAGGGCAGGCTACGAGCAGTACTTC	CSASDRAGYEQYF
TRBV5-6	16	-	TRBD1	TRBJ2-3	TGTGCCAGCAGTTTCCTGGGACAGAGCCTCACAGATACGCAGTATTTT	CASSFLGQSLTDTQYF
TRBV11-3	19	-	TRBD2	TRBJ2-3	TGTGCCAGCAGCACCGTACTAGCGGAGAAGCGGGCTTTTGTTGATACGCAGTATTTT	CASSTVLAEKRAFVDTQYF
TRBV2	15	once	-	TRBJ2-3	TGTGCCAGCAAGATACTAGCCGGCCCCACAGATACGCAGTATTTT	CASKILAGPTDTQYF
TRBV12-3/TRBV12-4	12	-	TRBD1	TRBJ1-1	TGTGCCAGCAGGAGGGGGCTGGATGAAGCTTTCTTT	CASRRGLDEAFF
TRBV5-1	14	few	-	TRBJ1-4	TGCGCCAGCAGCTTAGGACAGATTAATGAAAAACTGTTTTTT	CASSLGQINEKLFF
TRBV7-2	14	-	-	TRBJ2-7	TGTGCCAGCAGCCCCCGCAGGCCTTCCTACGAGCAGTACTTC	CASSPRRPSYEQYF
TRBV5-1	16	-	-	TRBJ2-3	TGCGCCAGCAGCTTGGGGGGTCTAGCGCGGACAGATACGCAGTATTTT	CASSLGGLARTDTQYF
TRBV5-1	13	-	-	TRBJ1-2	TGCGCCAGCAGCCCTGACGGACTCTATGGCTACACCTTC	CASSPDGLYGYTF
TRBV24-1	19	-	-	TRBJ1-4	TGTGCCACCAGTGATCTTTGGTGGGGGCGAGGGGCAACTAATGAAAAACTGTTTTTT	CATSDLWWGRGATNEKLFF
TRBV4-1	14	-	-	TRBJ1-6	TGCGCCAGCAGCCAACCAGGGGATAATTCACCCCTCCACTTT	CASSQPGDNSPLHF
TRBV5-6	19	-	TRBD1	TRBJ1-2	TGTGCCAGCAGCTTGCTGAGTACTGGGGGGACAGGGGGCTACTATGGCTACACCTTC	CASSLLSTGGTGGYYGYTF
TRBV5-1	17	-	TRBD2	TRBJ2-2	TGCGCCAGCAGCCAGACCACTAGCGGGAGGGCCACCGGGGAGCTGTTTTTT	CASSQTTSGRATGELFF
TRBV7-9	16	-	TRBD1	TRBJ1-1	TGTGCCAGCAGCTTAGATTCGACAGGGAAGTTGACTGAAGCTTTCTTT	CASSLDSTGKLTEAFF
TRBV6-1	14	-	-	TRBJ1-6	TGTGCCAGCAGTGAAGCGGGGGGAGATTCACCCCTCCACTTT	CASSEAGGDSPLHF
TRBV2	14	-	-	TRBJ1-5	TGTGCCAGCAGTGCTCGATTAGGCAATCAGCCCCAGCATTTT	CASSARLGNQPQHF
TRBV6-1	18	-	TRBD2	TRBJ2-3	TGTGCCAGCAGTGAAGTGGGACTAGCGGGAGTAATTACAGATACGCAGTATTTT	CASSEVGLAGVITDTQYF
TRBV14	13	-	TRBD1	TRBJ2-3	TGTGCCAGCAGGGGACAGGGTTCAGATACGCAGTATTTT	CASRGQGSDTQYF
TRBV29-1	12	-	TRBD1	TRBJ1-2	TGCAGCGTGGACAGGTCTAACTATGGCTACACCTTC	CSVDRSNYGYTF
TRBV4-2	18	few	TRBD2	TRBJ2-2	TGTGCCAGCAGCGCCCTCCTAGCGGGGGGGTTGGTCACCGGGGAGCTGTTTTTT	CASSALLAGGLVTGELFF
TRBV7-8	13	-	TRBD1	TRBJ1-2	TGTGCCAGCAGCTTCGACAGGGTTGGGGGCTACACCTTC	CASSFDRVGGYTF
TRBV12-3/TRBV12-4	13	-	-	TRBJ1-6	TGTGCCAGCCGGGACTCGGCCTATTCACCCCTCCACTTT	CASRDSAYSPLHF
TRBV2	14	-	TRBD1	TRBJ1-2	TGTGCCAGCAGTGGCGGACAGGGGAACTATGGCTACACCTTC	CASSGGQGNYGYTF
TRBV7-9	11	few	-	TRBJ1-2	TGTGCCAGCAGCTCCCACTTCCACTACACCTTC	CASSSHFHYTF
TRBV7-7	16	-	TRBD1	TRBJ2-2	TGTGCCAGCAGCCCGGTACGGGCAGGGGGCACCGGGGAGCTGTTTTTT	CASSPVRAGGTGELFF
TRBV18	14	-	-	TRBJ2-1	TGTGCCAGCTCACCACCCCTAGGGGCTGGGGAGCAGTTCTTC	CASSPPLGAGEQFF
TRBV9	15	few	TRBD2	TRBJ2-7	TGTGCCAGCAGCGTAGACCCAGCGGGGGGTGGCGAGCAGTACTTC	CASSVDPAGGGEQYF
TRBV5-6	16	-	TRBD1	TRBJ2-5	TGTGCCAGCTGTCCCCGACCCGGGACAGGGAAAGAGACCCAGTACTTC	CASCPRPGTGKETQYF
TRBV5-1	14	few	-	TRBJ2-5	TGCGCCAGCAGCCTCGCCGGGACAACGGAGACCCAGTACTTC	CASSLAGTTETQYF
TRBV2	10	-	-	TRBJ2-5	TGTGCCAGCAGTCTAGAGACCCAGTACTTC	CASSLETQYF
TRBV5-4	16	-	TRBD1	TRBJ1-2	TGTGCCAGCAGCGGCCGGGACAGGGGTCGCGACTATGGCTACACCTTC	CASSGRDRGRDYGYTF
TRBV10-3	13	once	-	TRBJ2-7	TGTGCCATCAGTGCGGCGGATTCCTACGAGCAGTACTTC	CAISAADSYEQYF
TRBV10-2	13	once	TRBD1	TRBJ1-2	TGCGCCAGCAGACAGGGGGGGGCAGATGGCTACACCTTC	CASRQGGADGYTF
TRBV5-6	14	-	-	TRBJ1-6	TGTGCCAGCAGCTGGTGGACCAGGGGTTCACCCCTCCACTTT	CASSWWTRGSPLHF